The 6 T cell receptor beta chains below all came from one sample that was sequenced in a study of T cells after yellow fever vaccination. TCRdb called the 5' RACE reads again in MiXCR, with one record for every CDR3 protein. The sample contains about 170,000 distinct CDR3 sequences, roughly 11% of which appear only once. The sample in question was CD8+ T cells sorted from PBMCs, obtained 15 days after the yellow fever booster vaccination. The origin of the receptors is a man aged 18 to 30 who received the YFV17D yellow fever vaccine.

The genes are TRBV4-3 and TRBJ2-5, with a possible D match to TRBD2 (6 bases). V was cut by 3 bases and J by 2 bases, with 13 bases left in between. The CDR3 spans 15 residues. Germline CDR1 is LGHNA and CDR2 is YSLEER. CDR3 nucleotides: TGCGCCAGCAGCCATCTCACGGGGGAGCAAGAGACCCAGTACTTC. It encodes CASSHLTGEQETQYF.

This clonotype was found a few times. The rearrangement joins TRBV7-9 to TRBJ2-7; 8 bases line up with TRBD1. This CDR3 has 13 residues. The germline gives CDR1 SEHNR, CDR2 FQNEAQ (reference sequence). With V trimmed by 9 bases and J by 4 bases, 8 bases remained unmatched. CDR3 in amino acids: CASSGTGSYEQYV. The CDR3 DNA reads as TGTGCCAGTTCCGGGACAGGTTCGTACGAGCAGTACGTC.

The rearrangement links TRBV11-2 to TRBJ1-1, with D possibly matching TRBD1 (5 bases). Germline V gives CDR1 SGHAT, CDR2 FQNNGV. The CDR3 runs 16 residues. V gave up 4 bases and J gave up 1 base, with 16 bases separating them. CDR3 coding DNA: TGTGCCAGCAGCTCACTGGGAGGGGCGGGGAACACTGAAGCTTTCTTT. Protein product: CASSSLGGAGNTEAFF.

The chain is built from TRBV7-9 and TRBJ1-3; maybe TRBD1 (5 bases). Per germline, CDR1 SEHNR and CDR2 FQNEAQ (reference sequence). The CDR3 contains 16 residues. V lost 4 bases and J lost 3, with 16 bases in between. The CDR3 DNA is TGTGCCAGCAGCTCCGGGACTTTTGGCGGTGGAAACACCATATATTTT. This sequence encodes CASSSGTFGGGNTIYF.

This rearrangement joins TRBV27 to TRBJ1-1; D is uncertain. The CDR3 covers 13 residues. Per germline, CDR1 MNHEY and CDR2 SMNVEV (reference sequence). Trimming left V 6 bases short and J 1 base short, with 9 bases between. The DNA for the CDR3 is TGTGCCAGCAGCATAAACCAGAACACTGAAGCTTTCTTT. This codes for CASSINQNTEAFF.

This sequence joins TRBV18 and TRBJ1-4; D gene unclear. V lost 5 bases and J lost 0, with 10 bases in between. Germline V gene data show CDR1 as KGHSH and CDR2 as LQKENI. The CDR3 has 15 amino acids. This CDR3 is CASSASPATNEKLFF. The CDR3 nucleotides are TGTGCCAGCTCAGCATCACCGGCAACTAATGAAAAACTGTTTTTT.